This TCR beta chain was observed in a study of CD8 T cells in Susac syndrome. The multiple sclerosis controls were treatment-naive patients affected by stable or active relapsing-remitting disease. TEMRA cells were FACS-enriched, with CD8+ and CD4+ T cells isolated negatively. With random hexamers, roughly 0.45 to 1 ug RNA was reverse transcribed. The method of amplification for TCR beta CDR3 was immunoSEQ multiplex PCR, covering 54 Vbeta and 13 Jbeta. TCRdb analysed the immunoSEQ multiplex PCR reads with MiXCR anew, one entry per CDR3 protein. Here the sample spans a few hundred thousand distinct CDR3 sequences, approximately 85% being singletons. The sequence came from a human donor with multiple sclerosis. Specimen: CD8+ T cells from PBMCs.

Written as DNA, the CDR3 is TGTGCCAGCACCGCGCCCCTGGTCCCGGAGGAGACCCAGTACTTC. Encoded protein: CASTAPLVPEETQYF. The chain recombines TRBV7-8 with TRBJ2-5; D unresolved. Trimming pared 7 bases from V and 5 bases from J, leaving 20 bases between. The V gene's germline CDR1 is SGHVS and CDR2 FQNEAQ. The CDR3 is made up of 15 amino acids.